The 11 T cell receptor beta chains reported below all come from one sample, sequenced in a study of blood T cell repertoires in COVID-19. Data came from immunoSEQ multiplex PCR; TCRdb stores just in-frame clones and leaves some out. Of over 120,000 clones listed, 87% are singletons. Source material: peripheral blood. The receptors come from a man in his fifties or sixties who had recovered from COVID-19.

This clone was counted only a few times. V usage is TRBV19 and J usage is TRBJ1-6; D may be TRBD1 (5 bases). V lost 5 bases to trimming and J lost 0 bases, with 14 bases between them. The CDR3 runs 17 residues. The germline V gene has CDR1 LNHDA and CDR2 SQIVND (reference sequence). The CDR3 DNA sequence: TGTGCCAGTAGTTTTGACAGTGCAAGCTCCTATAATTCACCCCTCCACTTT. This codes for CASSFDSASSYNSPLHF.

This rearrangement joins TRBV7-2 to TRBJ1-5, with D unresolved. Germline values: CDR1 SGHTA, CDR2 FQGNSA. The V and J ends lost 0 bases and 0 bases respectively, with 12 bases between them. The CDR3 covers 17 residues. CDR3 sequence reads: CASSLARHENSNQPQHF. CDR3 in DNA: TGTGCCAGCAGCTTAGCTAGACACGAGAATAGCAATCAGCCCCAGCATTTT.

This chain links TRBV18 with TRBJ2-1, with D tentatively TRBD2 (6 bases). Per germline, CDR1 KGHSH and CDR2 LQKENI. Trimming took off 0 bases at V and 4 bases at J, with 16 bases between the two ends. The CDR3 totals 17 residues. CDR3 loop: CASSPPVRGPLYNEQFF. DNA for the CDR3: TGTGCCAGCTCACCACCTGTGCGGGGCCCTCTTTACAATGAGCAGTTCTTC. Variable domain in full (rest from reference TRBV18 and TRBJ2-1): NAGVMQNPRHLVRRRGQEARLRCSPMKGHSHVYWYRQLPEEGLKFMVYLQKENIIDESGMPKERFSAEFPKEGPSILRIQQVVRGDSAAYFCASSPPVRGPLYNEQFFGPGTRLTVL.

V is TRBV3-1 (or the pseudogene TRBV3-2) and J is TRBJ2-7, with D hard to call. V shed 3 bases and J shed 0 bases, with 3 bases lying between them. There are 12 residues in the CDR3. Germline lookup yields CDR1 LGHDT and CDR2 YNNKEL (reference sequence). CDR3 nucleotides: TGTGCCAGCAGCCACAGCTCCTACGAGCAGTACTTC. As protein: CASSHSSYEQYF.

The V call is TRBV15, the J call TRBJ2-2, with 11 bases that match TRBD2. V lost 1 base and J lost 2; bases outside the gene matches: 3. This CDR3 comprises 17 residues. Germline CDR1 is LNHNV and CDR2 is YYDKDF (reference sequence). In DNA, the CDR3 is TGTGCCACCAGCAGAGGAACTAGCGGGGGTAACACCGGGGAGCTGTTTTTT. It specifies CATSRGTSGGNTGELFF.

This clone occurred a few times. The genes are TRBV7-9 and TRBJ2-7; 7 bases align to TRBD1. The ends lost 6 bases at V and 3 bases at J; junction bases unmatched: 14. The CDR3 contains 16 residues. Germline V gives CDR1 SEHNR, CDR2 FQNEAQ (reference sequence). Written as DNA, the CDR3 is TGTGCCAGCAGAAAACTAGACAGGGAGCTGTTCTACGAGCAGTACTTC. Translation gives CASRKLDRELFYEQYF.

V gene TRBV24-1 combines with J gene TRBJ2-2; tentatively, D is TRBD1 (5 bases). The CDR3 loop spans 16 amino acids. V lost 4 bases, J lost 6 bases, and 17 bases lay in between. Germline assignment: CDR1 KGHDR and CDR2 SFDVKD. The CDR3 region has the DNA TGTGCCACCAGTGACCCGCGCCAGGGTAATGCCGGGGAGCTGTTTTTT. Its translation: CATSDPRQGNAGELFF.

The rearrangement joins TRBV3-1 (or the pseudogene TRBV3-2) to TRBJ1-6, with 11 bases that match TRBD1. CDR1 and CDR2 from the germline V gene are LGHDT and YNNKEL (reference sequence). CDR3 length: 15 amino acids. V lost 2 bases and J lost 8; bases outside the gene matches: 2. CDR3 sequence reads: CASSQSDRGHSPLHF. CDR3 DNA: TGTGCCAGCAGCCAATCGGACAGGGGGCATTCACCCCTCCACTTT.

This sequence joins TRBV21-1 and TRBJ1-2; the DNA was not used to check the table's D call, TRBD1. TRBV21-1 is described as a pseudogene. The CDR3 length is 17 residues. In DNA, the CDR3 is TGTGCCAGCAGTTACGGGACAGGGCACCCTTTGAGCTATGGCTACACCTTC. It yields the protein CASSYGTGHPLSYGYTF.

The CDR3 bases are TGTGCCAGCAGCGTAGGACAGGCCGGCTACAATGAGCAGTTCTTC. Translated, it gives CASSVGQAGYNEQFF. This sequence joins TRBV9 and TRBJ2-1, with D perhaps TRBD1 (6 bases). V lost 0 bases to trimming and J lost 3 bases, with 10 bases between them. The germline CDR1 and CDR2 sequences are SGDLS and YYNGEE. There are 15 residues in the CDR3.

This chain links TRBV4-3 with TRBJ1-6; 8 nucleotides match TRBD1. The CDR3 is 17 amino acids. Germline V gene data show CDR1 as LGHNA and CDR2 as YSLEER. Trimming at V came to 0 bases and at J to 8 bases, leaving 9 bases not matched to a gene. CDR3 nucleotide sequence: TGCGCCAGCAGCCAAGATTTTGACAGGGGCCCGTATTCACCCCTCCACTTT. Protein product: CASSQDFDRGPYSPLHF.